The clone carrying this T cell receptor (beta chain) was detected once. The J segment lost 2 bases and the V segment lost 0 bases, leaving 3 bases of the junction unmatched. The V gene's germline CDR1 is LNHNV and CDR2 YYDKDF (reference sequence). This CDR3 spans 16 amino acids. This sample was taken from a study of CD8+CD57+ T cells in acquired aplastic anemia. Profiling of TCR beta VDJ combinations and CDR3 sequences used genomic DNA as template. TCRdb re-called the reads with MiXCR, one entry per CDR3 protein. Altogether under 350,000 distinct CDR3 sequences are present, around 60% being singletons, with the ten largest covering less than 9.5%.

This chain joins TRBV15 and TRBJ1-3; 8 positions match TRBD1. The origin of this receptor is a human donor with severe aplastic anemia or a healthy control (not recorded which). Sequenced: sorted CD4+, CD8+, or CD8+CD57+ T cells (not recorded which) from PBMCs. In nucleotides, the CDR3 is TGTGCCACCAGCAGAGAGAGACAGGGGACTGGAAACACCATATATTTT. This sequence encodes CATSRERQGTGNTIYF.